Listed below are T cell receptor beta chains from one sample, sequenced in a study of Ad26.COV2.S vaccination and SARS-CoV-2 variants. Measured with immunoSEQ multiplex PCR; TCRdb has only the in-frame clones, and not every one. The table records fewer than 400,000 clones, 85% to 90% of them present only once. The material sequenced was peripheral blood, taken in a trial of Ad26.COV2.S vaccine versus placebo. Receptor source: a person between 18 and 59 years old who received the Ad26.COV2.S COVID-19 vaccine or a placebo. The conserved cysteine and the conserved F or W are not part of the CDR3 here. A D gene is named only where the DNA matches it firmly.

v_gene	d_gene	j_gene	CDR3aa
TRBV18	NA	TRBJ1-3	ASSPPRQGISGNTIY
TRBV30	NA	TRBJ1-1	AWSVRAGQAEAF
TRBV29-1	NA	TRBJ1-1	SVEYGGTRNTEAF
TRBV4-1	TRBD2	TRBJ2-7	ASSQEGFGLAGVYEQY
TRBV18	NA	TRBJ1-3	ASSNYGQHSEGDTIY
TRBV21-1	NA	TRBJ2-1	ASSKGVSGLARFYNEQF
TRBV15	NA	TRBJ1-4	ATSRAQGREKLF
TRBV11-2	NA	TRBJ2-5	ASSLANQETQY
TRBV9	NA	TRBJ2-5	ASSPGGLYLQETQY
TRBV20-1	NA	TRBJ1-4	SASNKEKLF
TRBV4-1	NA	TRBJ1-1	ASSQDSRVTEAF
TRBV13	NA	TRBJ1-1	ASSLGVGTEAF
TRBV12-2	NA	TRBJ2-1	ASRLALPSYNEQF
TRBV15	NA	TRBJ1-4	ATSKQTDNNEKLF
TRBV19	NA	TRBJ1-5	ASSMGTNSNQPQH
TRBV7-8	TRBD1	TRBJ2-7	ASSLPRDRPHSYEQY
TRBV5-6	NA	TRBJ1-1	ASSLAASFTEAF
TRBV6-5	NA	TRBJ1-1	ASSVQGNAVEAF
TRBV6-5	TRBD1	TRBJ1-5	ASSRQGLGQPQH
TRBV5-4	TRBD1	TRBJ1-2	ASSVGTGVLRGYT
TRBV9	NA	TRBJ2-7	ASSVDPIPYEQY
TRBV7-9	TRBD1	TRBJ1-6	ASSPLTGGNSPLH
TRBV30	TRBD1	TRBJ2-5	AWSMGQASGETQY
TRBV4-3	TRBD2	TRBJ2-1	ASSQDRGSSGYEQF
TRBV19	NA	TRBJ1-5	ASSGGAANQPQH
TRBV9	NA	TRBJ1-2	ASSAVGGYGYT
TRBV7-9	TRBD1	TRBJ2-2	ASSLRGSGQGTGELF
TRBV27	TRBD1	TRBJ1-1	ASRFLDRANTEAF
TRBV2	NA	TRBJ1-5	ASSEAWGNQPQH
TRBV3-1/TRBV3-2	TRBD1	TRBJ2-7	ASSQEGTGIEQY
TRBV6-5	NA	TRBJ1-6	ASRLEVGSPLH
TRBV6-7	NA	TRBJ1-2	ASSYGRGYGYT
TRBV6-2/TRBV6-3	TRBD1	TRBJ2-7	ASSWPPFDRASSYEQY
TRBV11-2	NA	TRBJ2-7	ASSPPSGNYEQY
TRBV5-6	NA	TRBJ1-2	ASSPGQTYYGYT
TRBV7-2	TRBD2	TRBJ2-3	ASSPSLAGELGLTDTQY
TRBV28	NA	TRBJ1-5	ASSLYADSNQPQH
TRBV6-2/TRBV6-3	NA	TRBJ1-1	ASSGSGTGGTEAF
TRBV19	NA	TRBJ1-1	ASFMNTEAF
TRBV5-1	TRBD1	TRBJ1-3	ASSLAGGTAGNTIY
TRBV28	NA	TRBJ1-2	ASSLHLPGTT
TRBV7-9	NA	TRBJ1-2	ASSLGIGSYYGYT